These 28 T cell receptor beta chains share one sample of origin, sequenced in a study of blood T cell repertoires in COVID-19. Libraries were prepared by immunoSEQ multiplex PCR; TCRdb keeps only in-frame clonotypes and omits some of them. The sample includes 150,000 to 200,000 clones, roughly three quarters seen only once; the top ten take about 12%. Sequencing used peripheral blood. These TCRs come from a woman of 80 years or more with COVID-19, enrolled during active disease.

The V and J genes are TRBV6-5 and TRBJ1-2, with D possibly TRBD1 on 6 matching bases. The CDR3 runs 11 residues. Germline values: CDR1 MNHEY, CDR2 SVGAGI. Trimming took 7 bases from V and 5 from J, leaving 8 bases between them. The CDR3 DNA sequence: TGTGCCAGCACCGACAGGTATGGCTACACCTTC. It is translated as CASTDRYGYTF.

V and J are TRBV18 and TRBJ2-3; 7 bases are a match to TRBD2. With V trimmed by 2 bases and J by 4 bases, 6 bases remained unmatched. The CDR3 sequence is 15 residues long. Germline V gives CDR1 KGHSH, CDR2 LQKENI. The CDR3 DNA sequence: TGTGCCAGCTCACCAGGACTAGAAGGTGCAGATACGCAGTATTTT. This gives the protein CASSPGLEGADTQYF.

The chain has TRBV10-2 and TRBJ2-2, with unresolved D. Germline loops: CDR1 WSHSY, CDR2 SAAADI. The length of the CDR3 is 17 residues. The V and J ends lost 0 bases and 0 bases respectively, with 11 bases between them. CDR3 DNA: TGCGCCAGCAGTGAGTCGAGTAGTACCTCGAACACCGGGGAGCTGTTTTTT. As protein: CASSESSSTSNTGELFF.

The chain carries TRBV11-3 and TRBJ2-4; 7 positions match TRBD1. CDR1 and CDR2 (germline): SGHNT, YENEEA. The CDR3 runs to 14 residues. Trimming cost V 1 base and J 11 bases; bases outside gene matches: 8. CDR3 coding DNA: TGTGCCAGCAGCTTAGGGGACAGAATTACCCTTCAGTACTTC. Protein product: CASSLGDRITLQYF.

J is TRBJ1-1 and V is TRBV20-1; D is perhaps TRBD1 (5 bases). This CDR3 has 11 amino acids. The germline CDR1 and CDR2 sequences are DFQATT and SNEGSKA (reference sequence). V was pared by 3 bases and J by 4 bases, with 6 bases between. CDR3 amino acids: CSARGLTEAFF. Here the CDR3 DNA reads TGCAGTGCTAGGGGGCTCACTGAAGCTTTCTTT.

CDR3 sequence (DNA): TGTGCCAGCAGCCAAGGGGATCTGGGAGGCAATCAGCCCCAGCATTTT. Amino acids: CASSQGDLGGNQPQHF. The chain joins TRBV4-2 to TRBJ1-5; D is undetermined. CDR3 size: 16 residues. V was trimmed by 1 base and J by 2 bases, leaving 12 bases between them. Germline CDR1 and CDR2: LGHNA and YNFKEQ.

This clone showed up just once. This sequence joins TRBV28 and TRBJ1-6; possibly TRBD1 for D (6 bases). Germline values: CDR1 MDHEN, CDR2 SYDVKM. This CDR3 region has 16 residues. Trimming took 2 bases from V and 5 from J, leaving 13 bases between them. The CDR3 loop is CASSLDRDTNNSPLHF. CDR3 sequence (DNA): TGTGCCAGCAGTTTAGACCGGGACACTAATAATTCACCCCTCCACTTT.

This chain uses TRBV2 with TRBJ1-2; TRBD1 aligns across 8 bases. Germline CDR1 SNHLY, CDR2 FYNNEI. The CDR3 consists of 13 residues. With V trimmed by 6 bases and J by 4 bases, 4 bases remained unmatched. In DNA form, the CDR3 reads TGTGCCAGCAGCGGGACAGGAGGCTATGGCTACACCTTC. This encodes CASSGTGGYGYTF.

This clone was counted once. V gene TRBV7-9 combines with J gene TRBJ2-3; no clear D gene. The CDR3 length is 16 residues. Trimming stripped 1 base from V and 0 bases from J, with 11 bases between. The germline CDR1 and CDR2 sequences are SEHNR and FQNEAQ (reference sequence). For the CDR3, the DNA is TGTGCCAGCAGCTTAGTCACTACTCCTAGCACAGATACGCAGTATTTT. It yields the protein CASSLVTTPSTDTQYF.

The chain employs TRBV28 and TRBJ2-3; tentative D call: TRBD2 (6 bases). V was trimmed by 2 bases and J by 0 bases, leaving 18 bases between them. CDR1 is MDHEN, CDR2 SYDVKM, per germline. CDR3 length: 18 amino acids. The chain's CDR3 is CASSLLGDFLSSTDTQYF. The CDR3, as DNA: TGTGCCAGCAGTTTACTTGGGGACTTCTTATCTAGCACAGATACGCAGTATTTT.

The V call is TRBV30, the J call TRBJ1-4, with 7 positions matching TRBD1. V shed 0 bases, J shed 8 bases, and the junction held 9 bases outside the gene matches. Germline CDR1 reads GTSNPN; CDR2 reads SVGIG (reference sequence). The CDR3 loop spans 15 amino acids. The CDR3 nucleotides are TGTGCCTGGAGTGTTTTAGGAGGGACAGAGGAAAAACTGTTTTTT. It encodes CAWSVLGGTEEKLFF.

The rearrangement links TRBV2 to TRBJ1-1; no definite D call. The ends were cut back, 4 bases at V and 4 bases at J, with 7 bases in the middle. This CDR3 is built from 12 residues. Looked up from germline, CDR1 is SNHLY and CDR2 is FYNNEI. CDR3: CASSALSTEAFF. Written as DNA, the CDR3 is TGTGCCAGCAGTGCACTGAGCACTGAAGCTTTCTTT.

The chain recombines TRBV11-2 with TRBJ2-5; 7 nucleotides line up with TRBD1. After removal of 2 bases from V and 1 base from J, the junction contained 4 bases not matched to a gene. The CDR3 sequence is 15 residues long. CDR1 and CDR2 (germline): SGHAT, FQNNGV. CDR3 amino acids: CASSLIGGVQETQYF. The CDR3 DNA follows: TGTGCCAGCAGCTTAATAGGGGGCGTCCAAGAGACCCAGTACTTC.

This clone was seen repeatedly, ten times or more. The chain carries TRBV9 and TRBJ2-3; TRBD1 aligns across 10 bases. The CDR3 is 16 residues long. The trim removed 0 bases at V and 5 bases at J, leaving 6 bases unmatched. Germline V CDR1 and CDR2: SGDLS, YYNGEE. In nucleotides, the CDR3 is TGTGCCAGCAGCGTAGCGACAGGGGGCAGTTTAGATACGCAGTATTTT. This encodes CASSVATGGSLDTQYF. Full variable domain (rest looked up from reference TRBV9 and TRBJ2-3): DSGVTQTPKHLITATGQRVTLRCSPRSGDLSVYWYQQSLDQGLQFLIQYYNGEERAKGNILERFSAQQFPDLHSELNLSSLELGDSALYFCASSVATGGSLDTQYFGPGTRLTVL.

The chain joins TRBV7-2 to TRBJ2-2; D perhaps matches TRBD1 (5 bases). The CDR3 loop spans 14 amino acids. Germline V gene lookup returns CDR1 SGHTA and CDR2 FQGNSA. V lost 4 bases and J lost 1, with 7 bases in between. CDR3 amino acids: CASSSGQNTGELFF. The CDR3 DNA reads TGTGCCAGCAGCTCTGGACAGAACACCGGGGAGCTGTTTTTT.

CDR3 in DNA: TGTGCCAGCAGCCCCGGGGGATCCTACGAGCAGTACTTC. It is translated as CASSPGGSYEQYF. The chain couples TRBV5-4 to TRBJ2-7, with D perhaps matching TRBD2 (6 bases). Germline V CDR1 and CDR2: SGHNT, YYREEE (reference sequence). The CDR3 consists of 13 residues. V was trimmed by 4 bases and J by 1 base, leaving 9 bases between them.

The sample holds a few counts of this clone. DNA for the CDR3: TGTGCCAGTAGTCCCCCGGACAAATCCACTGAAGCTTTCTTT. It specifies CASSPPDKSTEAFF. This rearrangement joins TRBV19 to TRBJ1-1; the D gene is possibly TRBD1 (5 bases). In germline, CDR1 is LNHDA, CDR2 SQIVND (reference sequence). The length of the CDR3 is 14 residues. V lost 5 bases, J lost 4 bases, and 14 bases lay in between.

The chain couples TRBV5-1 to TRBJ1-1; the D gene is possibly TRBD1 (5 bases). The ends were cut back, 7 bases at V and 1 base at J, with 17 bases in the middle. CDR1 is SGHRS and CDR2 is YFSETQ in the germline V gene. The CDR3 spans 15 residues. The chain's CDR3 is CASRTGISRNTEAFF. In DNA, the CDR3 is TGCGCCAGCCGAACAGGAATTAGTAGGAACACTGAAGCTTTCTTT.

This clone was observed a handful of times. CDR3 protein: CASSIRGDIVYGYTF. The CDR3 DNA reads as TGTGCCAGTAGTATTAGGGGCGATATCGTGTATGGCTACACCTTC. The J gene is TRBJ1-2, the V gene TRBV19, with D possibly being TRBD1 (5 bases). Germline CDR1 reads LNHDA; CDR2 reads SQIVND (reference sequence). V was clipped by 3 bases and J by 5 bases, with 16 bases between them. This CDR3 has 15 residues.

The chain recombines TRBV5-1 with TRBJ2-5; D may be TRBD1 (5 bases). Trimming left V 0 bases short and J 4 bases short, with 10 bases between. Germline V lookup: CDR1 SGHRS, CDR2 YFSETQ. The CDR3 sequence is 14 residues long. For the CDR3, the DNA is TGCGCCAGCAGCTTGGAAAGCCAGGGAGAGACCCAGTACTTC. Translating it yields CASSLESQGETQYF.

The genes are TRBV11-2 and TRBJ2-1; 13 bases match TRBD2. Germline V lookup: CDR1 SGHAT, CDR2 FQNNGV. The V gene end was trimmed by 1 base and the J gene end by 5 bases; junction bases not matched to a gene: 8. There are 18 residues in the CDR3. The CDR3 is CASSLVGLAGDPNNEQFF. As DNA, the CDR3 is TGTGCCAGCAGCTTAGTAGGACTAGCGGGAGATCCTAACAATGAGCAGTTCTTC.

In this sample, this clone turned up once. The chain joins TRBV19 to TRBJ2-2; perhaps TRBD2 as D (6 bases). The ends were cut back, 5 bases at V and 4 bases at J, with 11 bases in the middle. Germline V gives CDR1 LNHDA, CDR2 SQIVND (reference sequence). The CDR3 extends over 14 amino acids. CDR3 sequence reads: CASSLGGITGELFF. The CDR3 DNA follows: TGTGCCAGTAGTTTGGGGGGAATCACCGGGGAGCTGTTTTTT.

The rearrangement links TRBV29-1 to TRBJ2-2, with D possibly being TRBD1 (6 bases). Germline CDR1 reads SQVTM; CDR2 reads ANQGSEA. V was shortened by 1 base and J by 1 base, with 7 bases between the two germline ends. This CDR3 has 14 residues. The CDR3 DNA is TGCAGCGTTGAAGGGACAGTGAACACCGGGGAGCTGTTTTTT. This gives the protein CSVEGTVNTGELFF.

The V gene is TRBV7-3, the J gene TRBJ2-3, with 16 positions matching TRBD2. The germline V gene has CDR1 SGHTA and CDR2 FQGTGA. The CDR3 totals 16 residues. The J segment lost 5 bases and the V segment lost 5 bases, leaving 4 bases of the junction unmatched. CDR3 loop: CASSPGLAGGQDTQYF. CDR3 sequence (DNA): TGTGCCAGCAGCCCGGGACTAGCGGGGGGGCAAGATACGCAGTATTTT.

This chain joins TRBV5-5 and TRBJ1-2; D is undetermined. Trimming took off 0 bases at V and 7 bases at J, with 7 bases between the two ends. The CDR3 covers 12 residues. Germline V gene sequence: CDR1 SGHKS, CDR2 YYEKEE (reference sequence). For the CDR3, the DNA is TGTGCCAGCAGCTTGGACGGTATTGGCTACACCTTC. Translation: CASSLDGIGYTF.

The V gene is TRBV12-3 or TRBV12-4, the J gene TRBJ1-1, with D perhaps matching TRBD1 (5 bases). V lost 6 bases and J 5 bases, leaving 13 bases between the germline ends. There are 13 residues in the CDR3. The CDR3, as DNA: TGTGCCAGCAGGGGGCGCGCGAGGACTGAAGCTTTCTTT. Residues: CASRGRARTEAFF.

The chain couples TRBV5-1 to TRBJ2-3; D possibly corresponds to TRBD1 (5 bases). V shed 2 bases and J shed 0 bases, with 10 bases lying between them. The V gene's germline CDR1 is SGHRS and CDR2 YFSETQ. The CDR3 loop spans 15 amino acids. The CDR3 loop reads CASSLGQFSTDTQYF. The CDR3 region has the DNA TGCGCCAGCAGCTTAGGACAATTTAGCACAGATACGCAGTATTTT.

This chain joins TRBV4-1 and TRBJ2-5; possible D gene TRBD2, 5 bases. There are 15 residues in the CDR3. Trimming took 3 bases from V and 7 from J, leaving 18 bases between them. Per the germline V gene, CDR1 is MGHRA and CDR2 is YSYEKL. DNA for the CDR3: TGCGCCAGCAGCCACAGAAGGAACCCACGGGGGACCCAGTACTTC. As protein: CASSHRRNPRGTQYF.